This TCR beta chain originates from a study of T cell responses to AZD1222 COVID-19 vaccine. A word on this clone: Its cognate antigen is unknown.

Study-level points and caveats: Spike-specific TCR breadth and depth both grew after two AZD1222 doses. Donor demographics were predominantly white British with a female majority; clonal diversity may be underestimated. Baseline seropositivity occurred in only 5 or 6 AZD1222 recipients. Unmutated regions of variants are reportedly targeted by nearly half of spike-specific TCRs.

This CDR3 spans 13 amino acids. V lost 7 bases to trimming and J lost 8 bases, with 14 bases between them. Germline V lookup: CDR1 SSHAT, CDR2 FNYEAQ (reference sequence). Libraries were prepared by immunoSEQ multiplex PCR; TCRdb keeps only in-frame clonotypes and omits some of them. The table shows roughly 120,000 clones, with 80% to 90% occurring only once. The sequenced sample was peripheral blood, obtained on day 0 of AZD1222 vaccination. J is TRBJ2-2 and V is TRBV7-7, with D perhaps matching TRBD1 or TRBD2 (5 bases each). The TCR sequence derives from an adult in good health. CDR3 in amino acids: CASTQWRTGELFF. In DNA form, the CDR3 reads TGTGCCAGCACTCAGTGGAGGACAGGGGAGCTGTTTTTT.